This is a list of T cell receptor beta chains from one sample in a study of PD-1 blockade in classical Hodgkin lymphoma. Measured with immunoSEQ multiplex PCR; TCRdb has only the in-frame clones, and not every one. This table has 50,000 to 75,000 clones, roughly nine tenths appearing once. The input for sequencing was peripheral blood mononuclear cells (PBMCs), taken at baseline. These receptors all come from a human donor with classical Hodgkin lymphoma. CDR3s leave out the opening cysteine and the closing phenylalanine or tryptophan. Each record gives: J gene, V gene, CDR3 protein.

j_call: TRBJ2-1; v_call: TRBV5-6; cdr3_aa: ASSSSSSGDEQF
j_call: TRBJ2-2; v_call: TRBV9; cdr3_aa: ASSVGNTGELF
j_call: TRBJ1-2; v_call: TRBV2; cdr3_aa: AREKWGRSTDGYT
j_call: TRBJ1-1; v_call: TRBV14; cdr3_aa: ASSQVAAHQMNTEAF
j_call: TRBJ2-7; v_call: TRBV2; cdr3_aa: ASSELTGDEQY
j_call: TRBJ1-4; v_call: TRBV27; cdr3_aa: ASSIGTGNEKLF
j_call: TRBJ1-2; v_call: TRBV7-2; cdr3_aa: ASSAYTGLANYGYT
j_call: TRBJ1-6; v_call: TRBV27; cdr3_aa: ASSQTGGRPLH
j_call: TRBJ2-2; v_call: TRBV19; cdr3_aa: ASSIPGSYTGELF
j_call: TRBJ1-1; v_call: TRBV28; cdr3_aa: ASSHDSYTEAF
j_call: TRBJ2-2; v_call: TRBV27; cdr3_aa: ASSLGGTGELF
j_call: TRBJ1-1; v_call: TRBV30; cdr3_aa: AWSSKGFGFEAF
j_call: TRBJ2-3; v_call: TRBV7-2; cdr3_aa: ASEMGSDTQY
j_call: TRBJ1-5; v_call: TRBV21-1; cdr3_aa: ASSKDNHQPQH
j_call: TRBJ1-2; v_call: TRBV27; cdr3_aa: ASSLIVGGGHYGYT
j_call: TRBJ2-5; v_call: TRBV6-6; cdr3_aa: ASSPPLLAAQY
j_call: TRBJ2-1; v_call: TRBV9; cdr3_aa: ASSVFLEDNEQF
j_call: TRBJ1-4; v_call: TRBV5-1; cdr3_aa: ASSPKQGGQNEKLF
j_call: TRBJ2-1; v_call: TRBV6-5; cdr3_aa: ASSSTGGSYNEQF
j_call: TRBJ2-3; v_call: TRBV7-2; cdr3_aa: ASSLGLSGGGTQY
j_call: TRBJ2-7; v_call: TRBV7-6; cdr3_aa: ASSSRRSYEQY
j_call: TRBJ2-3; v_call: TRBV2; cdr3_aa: ASRIWGGLGTDTQY
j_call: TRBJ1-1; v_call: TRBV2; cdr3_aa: ASTGSTEAF
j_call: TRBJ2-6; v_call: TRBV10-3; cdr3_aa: AIKRPASGANVLT
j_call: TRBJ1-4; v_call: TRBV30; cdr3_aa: ACWDRANEKLF
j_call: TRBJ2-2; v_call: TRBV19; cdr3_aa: ASSIDLRGHGELF
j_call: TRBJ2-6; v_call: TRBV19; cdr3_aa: ASSPTGLGANVLT
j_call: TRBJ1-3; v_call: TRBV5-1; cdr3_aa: ASSSQGTSGNTIY
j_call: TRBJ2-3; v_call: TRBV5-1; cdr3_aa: ASSSYSATDTQY
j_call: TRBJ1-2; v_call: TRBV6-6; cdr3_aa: ASSFRDRVDYT
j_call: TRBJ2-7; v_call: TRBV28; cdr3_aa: ASSLEGSGYEQY
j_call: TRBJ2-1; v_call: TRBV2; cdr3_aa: ASRGGSSNEQF
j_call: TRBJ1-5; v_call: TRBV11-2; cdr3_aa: ASSLQGSNQPQH
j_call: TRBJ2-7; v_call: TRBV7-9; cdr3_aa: ASSLLGTQGEQY
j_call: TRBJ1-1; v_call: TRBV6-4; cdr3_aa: ASSDPGQYTEAF